The T cell receptor beta chain under discussion was sequenced for a study of graft-versus-host responses after intestinal transplantation. Study-wide background: Anti-thymocyte globulin induction was given to all recipients, followed by tacrolimus and steroids for 3 to 4 years.

Repertoires were generated with immunoSEQ multiplex PCR, while TCRdb's copy carries only in-frame clones and drops some. The data show about 100,000 clones, with 80% to 95% seen just once and 15% to 20% held by the top ten. The germline CDR1 and CDR2 sequences are PRHDT and FYEKMQ (reference sequence). The CDR3 runs to 15 residues. Trimming removed 0 bases from V and 0 bases from J, with 9 bases in between. Study-wide findings and caveats: Patients with graft-donor T cell macrochimerism had high graft-versus-host to host-versus-graft clonal ratios in allografts. Peak circulating GvH clone levels tracked with early post-transplant HvG declines. Researchers found GvH clones in recipient marrow, and some showed up first in ileum or blood.

Worth noting for this clone: The antigen is not known.

The J gene is TRBJ2-7, the V gene TRBV13; D might be TRBD1 (5 bases). Sample: PBMCs, taken just under 460 days after intestinal transplant. This TCR derives from a human patient who received an intestinal transplant, so some T cells may come from the graft donor. CDR3 DNA sequence: TGTGCCAGCAGCTTAGGTATAGGGGCCTCCTACGAGCAGTACTTC. This encodes CASSLGIGASYEQYF. The variable domain in full, with the rest retrieved from reference TRBV13 and TRBJ2-7, is AAGVIQSPRHLIKEKRETATLKCYPIPRHDTVYWYQQGPGQDPQFLISFYEKMQSDKGSIPDRFSAQQFSDYHSELNMSSLELGDSALYFCASSLGIGASYEQYFGPGTRLTVT.